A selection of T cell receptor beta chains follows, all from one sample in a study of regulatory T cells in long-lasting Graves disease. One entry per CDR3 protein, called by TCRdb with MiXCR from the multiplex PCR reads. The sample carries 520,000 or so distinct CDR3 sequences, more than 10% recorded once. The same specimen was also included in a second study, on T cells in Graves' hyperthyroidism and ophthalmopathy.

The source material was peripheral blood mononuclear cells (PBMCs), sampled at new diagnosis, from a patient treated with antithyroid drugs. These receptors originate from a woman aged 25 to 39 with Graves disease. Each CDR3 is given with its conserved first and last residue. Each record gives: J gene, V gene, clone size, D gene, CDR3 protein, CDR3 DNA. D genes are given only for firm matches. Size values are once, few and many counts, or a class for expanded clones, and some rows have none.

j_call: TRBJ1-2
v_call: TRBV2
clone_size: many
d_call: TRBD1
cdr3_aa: CASGGQGYGYTF
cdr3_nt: TGTGCCAGCGGGGGACAGGGCTATGGCTACACCTTC

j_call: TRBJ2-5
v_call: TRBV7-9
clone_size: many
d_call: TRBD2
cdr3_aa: CASSLPHGEGLQETQYF
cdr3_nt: TGTGCCAGCAGCTTACCCCACGGGGAGGGGCTACAAGAGACCCAGTACTTC

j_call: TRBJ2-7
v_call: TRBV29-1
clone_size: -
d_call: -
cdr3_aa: CSAGGVSEQYF
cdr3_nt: TGCAGTGCAGGGGGGGTTAGCGAGCAGTACTTC

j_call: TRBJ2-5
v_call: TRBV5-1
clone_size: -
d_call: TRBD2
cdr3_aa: CASSLNAGGGETQYF
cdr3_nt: TGCGCCAGCAGCTTAAATGCGGGAGGAGGAGAGACCCAGTACTTC

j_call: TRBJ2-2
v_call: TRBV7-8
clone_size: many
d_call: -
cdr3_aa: CASDWGAQGEGGELFF
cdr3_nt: TGTGCCAGCGACTGGGGGGCTCAGGGGGAAGGCGGGGAGCTGTTTTTT

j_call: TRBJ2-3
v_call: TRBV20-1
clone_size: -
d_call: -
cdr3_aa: CSALPVYGTDTQYF
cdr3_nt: TGCAGTGCTCTTCCTGTATATGGCACAGATACGCAGTATTTT

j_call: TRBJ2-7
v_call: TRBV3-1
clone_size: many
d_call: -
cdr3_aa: CASSHGLFAYEQYF
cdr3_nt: TGTGCCAGCAGCCACGGACTATTTGCCTACGAGCAGTACTTC

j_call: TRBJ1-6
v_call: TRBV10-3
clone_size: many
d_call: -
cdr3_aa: CAISERGSSYNSPLHF
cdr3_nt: TGTGCCATCAGTGAAAGAGGGAGCTCCTATAATTCACCCCTCCACTTT

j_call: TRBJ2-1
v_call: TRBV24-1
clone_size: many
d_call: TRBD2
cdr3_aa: CATSDTMTSTYNEQFF
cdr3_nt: TGTGCCACCAGTGATACAATGACTAGCACCTACAATGAGCAGTTCTTC

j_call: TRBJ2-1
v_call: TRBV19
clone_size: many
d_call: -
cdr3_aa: CASSIDPPKGPTDSNEQFF
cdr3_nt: TGTGCCAGTAGTATAGATCCCCCCAAGGGGCCTACCGATTCTAATGAGCAGTTCTTC

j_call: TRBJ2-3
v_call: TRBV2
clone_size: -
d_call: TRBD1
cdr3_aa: CASKTGVVADTQYF
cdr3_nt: TGTGCCAGCAAGACAGGGGTAGTGGCAGATACGCAGTATTTT

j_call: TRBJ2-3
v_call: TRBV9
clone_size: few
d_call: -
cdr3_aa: CASSPRPTGGDTQYF
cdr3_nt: TGTGCCAGCAGCCCCCGGCCCACCGGGGGAGATACGCAGTATTTT

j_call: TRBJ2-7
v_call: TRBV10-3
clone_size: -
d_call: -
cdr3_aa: CAISDFETPDYEQYF
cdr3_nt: TGTGCCATCAGTGATTTTGAGACACCGGACTACGAGCAGTACTTC

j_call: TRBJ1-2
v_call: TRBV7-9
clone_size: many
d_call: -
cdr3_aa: CASSNKGVVGYTF
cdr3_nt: TGTGCCAGCAGCAATAAAGGGGTGGTTGGCTACACCTTC

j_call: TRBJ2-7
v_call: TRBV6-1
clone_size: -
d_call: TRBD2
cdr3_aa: CASSEYVGTSGRSLYEQYF
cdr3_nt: TGTGCCAGCAGTGAGTATGTGGGGACTAGCGGGAGAAGCCTGTACGAGCAGTACTTC